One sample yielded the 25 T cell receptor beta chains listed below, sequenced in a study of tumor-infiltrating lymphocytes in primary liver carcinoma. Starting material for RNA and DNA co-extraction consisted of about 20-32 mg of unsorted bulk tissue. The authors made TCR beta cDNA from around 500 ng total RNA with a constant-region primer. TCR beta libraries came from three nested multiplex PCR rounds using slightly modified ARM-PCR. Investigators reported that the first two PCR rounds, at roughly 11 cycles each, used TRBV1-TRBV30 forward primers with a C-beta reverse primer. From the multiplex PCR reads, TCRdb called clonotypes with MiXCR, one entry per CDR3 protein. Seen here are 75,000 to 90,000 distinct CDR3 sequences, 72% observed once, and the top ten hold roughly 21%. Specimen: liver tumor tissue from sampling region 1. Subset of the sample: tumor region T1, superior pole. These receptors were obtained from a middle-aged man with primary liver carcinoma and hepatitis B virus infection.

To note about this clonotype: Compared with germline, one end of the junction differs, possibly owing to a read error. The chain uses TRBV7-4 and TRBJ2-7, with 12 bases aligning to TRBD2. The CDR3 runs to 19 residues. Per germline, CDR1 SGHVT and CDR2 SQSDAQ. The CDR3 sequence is CASSIAALAGGVQNYEQYF. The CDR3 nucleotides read TGTGCAAGCAGCATAGCGGCACTAGCGGGAGGAGTACAGAACTACGAGCAGTACTTC.

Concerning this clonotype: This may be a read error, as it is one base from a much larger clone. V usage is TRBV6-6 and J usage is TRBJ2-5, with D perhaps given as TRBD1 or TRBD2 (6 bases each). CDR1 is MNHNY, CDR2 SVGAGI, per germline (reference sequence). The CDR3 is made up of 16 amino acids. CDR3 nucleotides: TGTGCCAGCAATTACCTCCGACTAGAGCAGGGGGAGACCCAGTACTTC. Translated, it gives CASNYLRLEQGETQYF.

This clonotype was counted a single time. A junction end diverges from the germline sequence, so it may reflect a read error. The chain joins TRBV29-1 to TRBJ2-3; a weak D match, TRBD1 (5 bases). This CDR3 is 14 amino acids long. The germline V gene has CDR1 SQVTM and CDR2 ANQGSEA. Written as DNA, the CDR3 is TGCGACGTTGAAAGCAGGGATGGCACAGATACGCATTATTTT. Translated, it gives CDVESRDGTDTHYF.

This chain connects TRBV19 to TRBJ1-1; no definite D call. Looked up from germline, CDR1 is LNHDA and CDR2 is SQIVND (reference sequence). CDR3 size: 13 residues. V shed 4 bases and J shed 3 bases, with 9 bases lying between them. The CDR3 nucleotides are TGTGCCAGTAGTAATAAGGGTGACACTGAAGCTTTCTTT. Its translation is CASSNKGDTEAFF. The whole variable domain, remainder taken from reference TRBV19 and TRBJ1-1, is DGGITQSPKYLFRKEGQNVTLSCEQNLNHDAMYWYRQDPGQGLRLIYYSQIVNDFQKGDIAEGYSVSREKKESFPLTVTSAQKNPTAFYLCASSNKGDTEAFFGQGTRLTVV.

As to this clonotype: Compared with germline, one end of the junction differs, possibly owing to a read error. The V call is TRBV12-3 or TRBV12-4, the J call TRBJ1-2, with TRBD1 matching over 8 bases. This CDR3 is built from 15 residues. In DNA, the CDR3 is TGTGTCAGTAGTCTCCGGGACAGGCCTAACTATGGCTACATCTTC. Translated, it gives CVSSLRDRPNYGYIF.

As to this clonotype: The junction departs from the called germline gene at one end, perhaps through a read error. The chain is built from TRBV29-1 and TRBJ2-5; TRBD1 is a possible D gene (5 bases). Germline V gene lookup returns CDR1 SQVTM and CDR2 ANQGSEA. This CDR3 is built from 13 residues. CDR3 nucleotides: TGCAGCATTGACGAGATAACAGGAGAGACCCAGTACTTC. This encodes CSIDEITGETQYF.

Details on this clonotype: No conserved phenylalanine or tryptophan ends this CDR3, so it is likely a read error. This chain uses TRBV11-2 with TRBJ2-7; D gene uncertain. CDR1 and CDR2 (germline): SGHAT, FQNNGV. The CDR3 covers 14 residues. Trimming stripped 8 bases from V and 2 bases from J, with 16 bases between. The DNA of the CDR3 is TGTGCCAGCGGCGTAAATGACACTGCCTACGAGCAGTACTTA. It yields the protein CASGVNDTAYEQYL.

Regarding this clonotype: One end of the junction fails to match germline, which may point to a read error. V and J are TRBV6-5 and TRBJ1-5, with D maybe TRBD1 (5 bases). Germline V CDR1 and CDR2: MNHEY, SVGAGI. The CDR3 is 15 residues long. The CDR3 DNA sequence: TGTGCCAGGAGTCGGACGGCCGGAGGGACTCAGGCCCAGCATTTT. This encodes CARSRTAGGTQAQHF.

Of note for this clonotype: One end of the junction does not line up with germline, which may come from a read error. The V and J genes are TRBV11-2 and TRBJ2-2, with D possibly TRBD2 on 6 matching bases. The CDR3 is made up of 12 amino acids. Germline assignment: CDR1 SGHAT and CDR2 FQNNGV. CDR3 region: CTSSIDRGKLFF. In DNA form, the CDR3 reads TGTACCAGCAGCATCGACCGCGGGAAGCTGTTTTTT.

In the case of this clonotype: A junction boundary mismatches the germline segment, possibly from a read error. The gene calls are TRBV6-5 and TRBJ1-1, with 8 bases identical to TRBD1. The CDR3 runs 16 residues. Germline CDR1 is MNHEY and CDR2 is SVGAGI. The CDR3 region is CASNYSTGVGNTVAFF. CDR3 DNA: TGTGCCAGCAATTACTCGACAGGGGTAGGGAACACTGTAGCTTTCTTT.

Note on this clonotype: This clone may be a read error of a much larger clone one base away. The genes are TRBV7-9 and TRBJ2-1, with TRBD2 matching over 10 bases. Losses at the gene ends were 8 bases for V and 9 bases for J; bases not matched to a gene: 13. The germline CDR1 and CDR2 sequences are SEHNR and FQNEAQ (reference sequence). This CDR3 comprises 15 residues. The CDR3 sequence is CASEPSGRRIVEQFF. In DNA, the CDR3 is TGTGCCAGCGAGCCTAGCGGGAGACGGATTGTTGAGCAGTTCTTC.

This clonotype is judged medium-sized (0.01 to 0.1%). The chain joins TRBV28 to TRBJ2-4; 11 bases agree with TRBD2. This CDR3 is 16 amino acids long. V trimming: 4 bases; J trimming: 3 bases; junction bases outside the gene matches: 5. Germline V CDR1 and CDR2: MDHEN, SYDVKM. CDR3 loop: CASSSPGTSGKNIQYF. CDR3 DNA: TGTGCCAGCAGTTCCCCCGGGACTAGCGGCAAAAACATTCAGTACTTC. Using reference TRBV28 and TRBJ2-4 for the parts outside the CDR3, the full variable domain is DVKVTQSSRYLVKRTGEKVFLECVQDMDHENMFWYRQDPGLGLRLIYFSYDVKMKEKGDIPEGYSVSREKKERFSLILESASTNQTSMYLCASSSPGTSGKNIQYFGAGTRLSVL.

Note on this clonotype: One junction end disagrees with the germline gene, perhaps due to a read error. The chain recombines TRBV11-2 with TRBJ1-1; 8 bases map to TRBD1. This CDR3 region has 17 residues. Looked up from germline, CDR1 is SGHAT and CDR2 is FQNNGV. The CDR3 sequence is CAGSRMVRQGFGTEAFF. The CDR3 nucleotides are TGTGCCGGCAGCCGAATGGTGAGACAGGGGTTCGGCACTGAAGCTTTCTTT.

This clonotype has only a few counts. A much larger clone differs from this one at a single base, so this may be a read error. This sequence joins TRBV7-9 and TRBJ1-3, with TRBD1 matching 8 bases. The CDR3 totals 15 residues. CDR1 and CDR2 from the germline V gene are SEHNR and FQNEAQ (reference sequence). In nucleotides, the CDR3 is TGTGTCAGCAGTCCTACAGGGGGCTCTGGAAACACCATATATTTT. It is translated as CVSSPTGGSGNTIYF.

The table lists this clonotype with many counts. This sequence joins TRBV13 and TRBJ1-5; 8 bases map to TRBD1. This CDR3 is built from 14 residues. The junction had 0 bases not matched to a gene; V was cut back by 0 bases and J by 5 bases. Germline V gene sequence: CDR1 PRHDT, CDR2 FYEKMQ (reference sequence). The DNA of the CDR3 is TGTGCCAGCAGCTTAGGGGACAGGGATCAGCCCCAGCATTTT. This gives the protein CASSLGDRDQPQHF.

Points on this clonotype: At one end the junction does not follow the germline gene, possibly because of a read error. This CDR3 reads CVSSTLTGYYKQYF. The CDR3 nucleotides read TGTGTTAGCTCAACTTTGACAGGGTACTACAAGCAGTACTTC. The chain links TRBV7-8 to TRBJ2-7; 7 bases are a match to TRBD1. In germline, CDR1 is SGHVS, CDR2 FQNEAQ. The CDR3 extends over 14 amino acids.

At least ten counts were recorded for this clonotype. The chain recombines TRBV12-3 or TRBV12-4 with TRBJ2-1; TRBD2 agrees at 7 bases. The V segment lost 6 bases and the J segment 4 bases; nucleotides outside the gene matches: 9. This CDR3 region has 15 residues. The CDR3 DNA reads TGTGCCAGCAGGCTCCGGGGACTACAATACAATGAGCAGTTCTTC. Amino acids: CASRLRGLQYNEQFF.

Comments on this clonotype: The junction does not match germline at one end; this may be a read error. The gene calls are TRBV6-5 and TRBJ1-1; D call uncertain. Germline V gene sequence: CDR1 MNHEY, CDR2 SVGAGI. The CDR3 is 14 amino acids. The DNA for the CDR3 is TGTGCCAGCAGTTACTCGCGGGTTAACATTGAAGCTTCCTTT. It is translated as CASSYSRVNIEASF.

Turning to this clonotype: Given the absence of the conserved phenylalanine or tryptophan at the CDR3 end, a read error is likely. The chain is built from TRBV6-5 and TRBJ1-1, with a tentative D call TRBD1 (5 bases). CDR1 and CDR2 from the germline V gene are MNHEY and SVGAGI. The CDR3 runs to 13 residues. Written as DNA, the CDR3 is TGTGCCACCGTGGGAGGGGTTGACACAGAAGCTTTCCTT. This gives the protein CATVGGVDTEAFL.

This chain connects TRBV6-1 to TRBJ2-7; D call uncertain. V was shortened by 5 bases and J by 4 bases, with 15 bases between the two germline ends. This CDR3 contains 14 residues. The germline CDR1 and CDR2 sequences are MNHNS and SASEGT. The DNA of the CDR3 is TGTGCCAGCAGTCCTGGACCAGTGGCTTACGAGCAGTACTTC. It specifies CASSPGPVAYEQYF.

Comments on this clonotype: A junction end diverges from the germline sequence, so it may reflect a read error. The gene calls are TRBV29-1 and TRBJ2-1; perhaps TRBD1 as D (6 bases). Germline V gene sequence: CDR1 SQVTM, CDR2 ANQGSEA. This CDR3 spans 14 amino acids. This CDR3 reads CSALRGKGNNERFF. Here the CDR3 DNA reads TGCAGCGCTCTGAGGGGGAAAGGGAACAATGAGCGGTTCTTC.

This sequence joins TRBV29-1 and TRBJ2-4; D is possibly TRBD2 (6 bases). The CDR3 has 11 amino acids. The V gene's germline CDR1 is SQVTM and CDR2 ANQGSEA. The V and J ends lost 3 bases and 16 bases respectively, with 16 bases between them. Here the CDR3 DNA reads TGCAGCGTTGACGTGGAGGGCCAAACATACTTC. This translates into CSVDVEGQTYF. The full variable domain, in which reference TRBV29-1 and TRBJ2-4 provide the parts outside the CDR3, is SAVISQKPSRDICQRGTSLTIQCQVDSQVTMMFWYRQQPGQSLTLIATANQGSEATYESGFVIDKFPISRPNLTFSTLTVSNMSPEDSSIYLCSVDVEGQTYFGAGTRLSVL.

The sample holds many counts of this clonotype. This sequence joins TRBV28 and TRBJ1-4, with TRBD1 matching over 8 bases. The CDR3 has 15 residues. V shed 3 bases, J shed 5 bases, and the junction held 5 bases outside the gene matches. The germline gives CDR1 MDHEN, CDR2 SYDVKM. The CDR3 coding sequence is TGTGCCAGCAGTTTCCCGACAGGGGTGAATGAAAAACTGTTTTTT. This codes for CASSFPTGVNEKLFF.

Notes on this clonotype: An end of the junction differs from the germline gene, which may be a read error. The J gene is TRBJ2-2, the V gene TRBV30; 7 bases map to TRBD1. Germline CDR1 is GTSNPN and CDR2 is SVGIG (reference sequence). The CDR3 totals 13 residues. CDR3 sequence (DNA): TGTGCCATGGACAGGAAGGACACCGTGGAGCTGTTTTTT. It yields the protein CAMDRKDTVELFF.

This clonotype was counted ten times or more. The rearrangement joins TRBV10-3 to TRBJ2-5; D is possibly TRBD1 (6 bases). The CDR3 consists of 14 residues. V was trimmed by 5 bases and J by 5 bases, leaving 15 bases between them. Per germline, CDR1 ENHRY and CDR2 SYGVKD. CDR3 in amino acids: CAISLGRGPETQYF. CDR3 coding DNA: TGTGCCATCAGTTTGGGCAGGGGCCCGGAGACCCAGTACTTC.